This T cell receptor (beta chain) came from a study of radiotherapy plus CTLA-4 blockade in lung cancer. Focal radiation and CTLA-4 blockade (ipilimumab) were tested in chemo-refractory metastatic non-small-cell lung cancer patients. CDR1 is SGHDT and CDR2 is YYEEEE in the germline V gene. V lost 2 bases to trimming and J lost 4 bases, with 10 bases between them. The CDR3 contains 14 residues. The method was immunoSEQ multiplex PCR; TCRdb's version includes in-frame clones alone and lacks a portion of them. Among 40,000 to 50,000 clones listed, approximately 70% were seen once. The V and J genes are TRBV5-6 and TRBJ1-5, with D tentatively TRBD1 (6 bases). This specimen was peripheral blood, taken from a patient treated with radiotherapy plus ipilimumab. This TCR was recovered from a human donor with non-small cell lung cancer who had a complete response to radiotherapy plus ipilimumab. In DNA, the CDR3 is TGTGCCAGCAGCTTTACAGGGAATAATCAGCCCCAGCATTTT. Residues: CASSFTGNNQPQHF.